This T cell receptor (beta chain) was obtained from a study of T cells after posttransplantation cyclophosphamide. General study results and limits: Skin or GI-infiltrating T cells shared few TRB sequences with blood.

Note on this clone: The antigen is undetermined.

The CDR3 contains 16 residues. The V and J ends lost 3 bases and 1 base respectively, with 10 bases between them. CDR1 is SEHNR and CDR2 is FQNEAQ in the germline V gene (reference sequence). Using immunoSEQ multiplex PCR, the repertoire was profiled, and TCRdb retains in-frame clones only, with some absent. Found here are about 21,000 clones, approximately 83% of them singletons; the top ten hold more than 2%. Control samples came 1 year after myeloablative marrow transplants with methotrexate plus calcineurin inhibitor. The V call is TRBV7-9, the J call TRBJ2-6; D uncertain. This material consisted of PBMCs, taken about 13 months after allogeneic stem cell transplant with calcineurin inhibitor and methotrexate. The TCR sequence derives from a female patient between 30 and 40 years old who received an allogeneic stem cell transplant from an unrelated donor, was CMV-positive, and had acute and chronic GVHD. A subset of T cells may come from the graft donor. The CDR3 spells CASSFFPGSGANVLTF. For the CDR3, the DNA is TGTGCCAGCAGCTTTTTCCCCGGGTCTGGGGCCAACGTCCTGACTTTC.